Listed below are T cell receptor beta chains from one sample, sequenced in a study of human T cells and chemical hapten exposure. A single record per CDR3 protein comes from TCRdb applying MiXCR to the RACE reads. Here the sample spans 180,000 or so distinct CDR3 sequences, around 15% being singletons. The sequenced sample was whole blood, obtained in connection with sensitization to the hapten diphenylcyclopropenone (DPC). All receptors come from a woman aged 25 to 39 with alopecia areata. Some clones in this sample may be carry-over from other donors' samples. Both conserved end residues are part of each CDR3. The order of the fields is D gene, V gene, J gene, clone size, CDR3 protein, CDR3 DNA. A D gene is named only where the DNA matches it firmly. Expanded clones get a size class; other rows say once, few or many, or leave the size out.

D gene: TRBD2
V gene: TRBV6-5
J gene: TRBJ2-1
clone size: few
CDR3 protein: CASRATSGSSYNEQFF
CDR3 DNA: TGTGCCAGCAGGGCGACTAGCGGGAGCTCCTACAATGAGCAGTTCTTC

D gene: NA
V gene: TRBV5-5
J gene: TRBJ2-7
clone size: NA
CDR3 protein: CASSLVIGHEQYF
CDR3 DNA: TGTGCCAGCAGCTTGGTGATCGGGCACGAGCAGTACTTC

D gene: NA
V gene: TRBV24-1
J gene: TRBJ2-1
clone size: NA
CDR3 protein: CATSAGGAGSNEQFF
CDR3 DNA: TGTGCCACCAGTGCTGGGGGCGCAGGTTCGAATGAGCAGTTCTTC

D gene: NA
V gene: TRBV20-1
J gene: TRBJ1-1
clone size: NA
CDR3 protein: CSARDSRGAASEAFF
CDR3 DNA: TGCAGTGCTAGAGATTCCCGGGGAGCCGCTTCTGAAGCTTTCTTT

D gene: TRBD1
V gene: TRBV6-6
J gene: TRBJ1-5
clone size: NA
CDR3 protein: CASSPPGGQGRQPQHF
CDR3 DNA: TGTGCCAGCAGCCCCCCCGGGGGACAGGGGCGTCAGCCCCAGCATTTT

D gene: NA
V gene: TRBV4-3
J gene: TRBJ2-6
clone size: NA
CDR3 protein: CASSQEIGSGANVLTF
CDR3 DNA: TGCGCCAGCAGCCAAGAGATAGGCTCTGGGGCCAACGTCCTGACTTTC

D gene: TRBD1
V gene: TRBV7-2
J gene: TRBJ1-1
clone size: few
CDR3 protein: CASSLLPGGILNTEAFF
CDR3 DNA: TGTGCCAGCAGCTTATTGCCAGGGGGGATTTTGAACACTGAAGCTTTCTTT

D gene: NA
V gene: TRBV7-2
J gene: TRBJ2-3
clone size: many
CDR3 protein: CASSPYTDTQYF
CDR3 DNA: TGTGCCAGCAGCCCCTACACAGATACGCAGTATTTT

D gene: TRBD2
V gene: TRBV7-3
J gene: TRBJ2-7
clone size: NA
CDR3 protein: CASSLGTMGAEQYF
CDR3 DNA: TGTGCCAGCAGCCTCGGGACTATGGGCGCCGAGCAGTACTTC

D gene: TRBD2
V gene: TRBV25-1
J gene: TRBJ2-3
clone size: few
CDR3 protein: CASSESGLAPYTDTQYF
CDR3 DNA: TGTGCCAGCAGTGAGTCCGGACTAGCTCCATACACAGATACGCAGTATTTT

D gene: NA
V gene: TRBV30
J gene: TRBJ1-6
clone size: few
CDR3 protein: CAWSSNSPLHF
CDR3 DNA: TGTGCCTGGAGCAGTAATTCACCCCTCCACTTT

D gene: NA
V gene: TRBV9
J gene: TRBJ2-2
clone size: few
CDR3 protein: CASSVALSNTGELFF
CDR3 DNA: TGTGCCAGCAGCGTAGCTCTCTCGAACACCGGGGAGCTGTTTTTT

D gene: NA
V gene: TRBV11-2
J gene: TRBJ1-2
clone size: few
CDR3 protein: CASSPVQDYGYTF
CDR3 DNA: TGTGCCAGCAGCCCTGTTCAGGACTATGGCTACACCTTC

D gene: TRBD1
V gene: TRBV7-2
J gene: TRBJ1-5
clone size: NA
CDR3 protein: CASSLQGIQPQHF
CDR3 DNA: TGTGCCAGCAGCCTACAGGGGATACAGCCCCAGCATTTT

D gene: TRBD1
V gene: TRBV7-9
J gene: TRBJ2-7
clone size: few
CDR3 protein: CASSTQGDEQYF
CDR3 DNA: TGTGCCAGCAGCACTCAGGGGGACGAGCAGTACTTC

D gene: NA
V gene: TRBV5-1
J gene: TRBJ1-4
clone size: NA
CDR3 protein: CASSLGATNEKLFF
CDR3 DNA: TGCGCCAGCAGCTTGGGTGCAACTAATGAAAAACTGTTTTTT

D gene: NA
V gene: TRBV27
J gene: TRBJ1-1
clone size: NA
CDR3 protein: CASSLITLGNTEAFF
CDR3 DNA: TGTGCCAGCAGTCTTATTACCTTGGGGAACACTGAAGCTTTCTTT

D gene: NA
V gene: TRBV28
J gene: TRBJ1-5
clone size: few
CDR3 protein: CASNRDSNQPQHF
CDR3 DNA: TGTGCCAGCAACCGCGACAGCAATCAGCCCCAGCATTTT

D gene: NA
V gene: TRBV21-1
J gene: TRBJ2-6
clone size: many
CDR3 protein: CASTLIGSSGANVLTF
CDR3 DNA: TGTGCCAGCACCCTAATAGGGTCTTCTGGGGCCAACGTCCTGACTTTC

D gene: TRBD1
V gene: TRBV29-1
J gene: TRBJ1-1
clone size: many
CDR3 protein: CSVGPSTGTGKTEAFF
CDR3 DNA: TGCAGCGTTGGACCGTCGACCGGGACAGGGAAAACTGAAGCTTTCTTT

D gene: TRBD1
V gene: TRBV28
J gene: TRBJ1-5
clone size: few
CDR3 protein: CASSSDRGRNQPQHF
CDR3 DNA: TGTGCCAGCAGCTCGGACAGGGGGAGGAATCAGCCCCAGCATTTT

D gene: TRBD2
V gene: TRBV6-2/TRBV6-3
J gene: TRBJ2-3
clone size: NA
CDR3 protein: CASREAGSTDTQYF
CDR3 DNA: TGTGCCAGCAGGGAAGCGGGGAGCACAGATACGCAGTATTTT

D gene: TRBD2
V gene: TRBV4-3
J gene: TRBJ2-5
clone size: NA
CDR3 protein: CASSQDNRAGGQETQYF
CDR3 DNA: TGCGCCAGCAGCCAAGATAATCGAGCGGGGGGGCAAGAGACCCAGTACTTC

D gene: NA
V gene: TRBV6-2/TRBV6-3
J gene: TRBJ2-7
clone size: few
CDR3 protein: CASSYGDVSYEQYF
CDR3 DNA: TGTGCCAGCAGTTACGGGGACGTCTCCTACGAGCAGTACTTC

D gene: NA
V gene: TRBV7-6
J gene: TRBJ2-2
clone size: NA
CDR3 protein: CASSERTAYTGELFF
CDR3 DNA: TGTGCCAGCAGCGAAAGGACAGCCTACACCGGGGAGCTGTTTTTT

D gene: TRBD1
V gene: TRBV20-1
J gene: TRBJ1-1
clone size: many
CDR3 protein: CSAIGDRVTEAFF
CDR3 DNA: TGCAGTGCTATTGGGGACAGGGTGACTGAAGCTTTCTTT

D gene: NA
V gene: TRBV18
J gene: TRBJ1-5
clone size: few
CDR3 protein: CASSPSQAGQSGQPQHF
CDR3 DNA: TGTGCCAGCTCACCAAGCCAGGCAGGGCAAAGTGGTCAGCCCCAGCATTTT

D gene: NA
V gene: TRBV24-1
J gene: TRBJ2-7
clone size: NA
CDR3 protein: CATSREQYF
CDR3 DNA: TGTGCCACTAGCCGCGAGCAGTACTTC

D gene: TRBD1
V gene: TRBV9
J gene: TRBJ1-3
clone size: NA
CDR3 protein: CASTGTANSGNTIYF
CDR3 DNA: TGTGCCAGCACCGGGACAGCAAACTCTGGAAACACCATATATTTT

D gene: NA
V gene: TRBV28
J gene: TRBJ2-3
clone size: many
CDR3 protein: CASSTFTDTQYF
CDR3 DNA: TGTGCCAGCAGTACGTTCACAGATACGCAGTATTTT

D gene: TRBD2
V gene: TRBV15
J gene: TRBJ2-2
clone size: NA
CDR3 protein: CATSRDTSGSYYTGELFF
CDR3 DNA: TGTGCCACCAGCAGGGACACTAGCGGGAGCTACTACACCGGGGAGCTGTTTTTT

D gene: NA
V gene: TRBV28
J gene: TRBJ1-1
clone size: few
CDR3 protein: CASRTPSVRGTEAFF
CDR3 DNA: TGTGCCAGCAGAACGCCGTCGGTGCGGGGAACTGAAGCTTTCTTT

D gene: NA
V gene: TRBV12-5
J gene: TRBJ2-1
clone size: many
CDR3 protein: CASGLVDEQFF
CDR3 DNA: TGTGCTAGTGGTTTGGTGGACGAGCAGTTCTTC

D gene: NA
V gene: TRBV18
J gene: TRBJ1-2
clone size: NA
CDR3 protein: CASSPPVRGGLYGYTF
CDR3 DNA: TGTGCCAGCTCACCACCCGTCAGGGGAGGACTGTATGGCTACACCTTC

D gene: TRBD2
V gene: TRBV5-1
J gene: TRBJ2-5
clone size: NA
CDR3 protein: CASSLFSSGELETQYF
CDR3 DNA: TGCGCCAGCAGCTTGTTTTCTAGCGGGGAGTTGGAGACCCAGTACTTC